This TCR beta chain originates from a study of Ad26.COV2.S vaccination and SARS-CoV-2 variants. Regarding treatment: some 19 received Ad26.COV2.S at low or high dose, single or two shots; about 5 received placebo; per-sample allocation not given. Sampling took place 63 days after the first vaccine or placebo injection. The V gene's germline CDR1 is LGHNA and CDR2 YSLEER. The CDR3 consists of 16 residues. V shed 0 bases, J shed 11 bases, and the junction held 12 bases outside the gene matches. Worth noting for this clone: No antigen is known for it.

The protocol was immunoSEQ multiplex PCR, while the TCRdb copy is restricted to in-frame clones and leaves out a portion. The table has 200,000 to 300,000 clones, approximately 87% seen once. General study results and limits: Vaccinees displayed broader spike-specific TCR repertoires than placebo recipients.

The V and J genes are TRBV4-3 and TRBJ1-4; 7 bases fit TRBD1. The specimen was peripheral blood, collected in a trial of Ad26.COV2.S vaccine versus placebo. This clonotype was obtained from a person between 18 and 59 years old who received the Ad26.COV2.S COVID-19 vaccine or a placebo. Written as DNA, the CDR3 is TGCGCCAGCAGCCAAGAATCGGCCAGGGGGTTTGACAAACTGTTTTTT. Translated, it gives CASSQESARGFDKLFF.